This T cell receptor beta chain was sequenced during a study of CD8+CD57+ T cells in acquired aplastic anemia. Background on the study: An average of about 3.2 ug of DNA was obtained from sorted CD4+ and CD8+ cells.

Selection for sequencing was limited to patients who had shown CD8+CD57+ cell expansion by flow cytometry. The enrolled patients all had severe acquired aplastic anemia. Both TCR beta VDJ combination and CDR3 sequence profiling were carried out. Genomic DNA was the template for this profiling. MiXCR, applied by TCRdb to the reads, yields one record per CDR3 protein. Of about 200,000 distinct CDR3 sequences in the sample, about 62% were seen once. This clonotype was sampled from a human donor with aplastic anemia. Sequencing was performed on sorted CD4+, CD8+, or CD8+CD57+ T cells (not recorded which) from PBMCs.

CDR3 region: CASSALPNSPLHF. The CDR3 bases are TGTGCCAGCAGTGCGCTTCCGAATTCACCCCTCCACTTT. This chain links TRBV2 with TRBJ1-6; D remains unclear. The CDR3 consists of 13 residues. Trimming cost V 4 bases and J 7 bases, with 8 bases left between them. Germline V gives CDR1 SNHLY, CDR2 FYNNEI.